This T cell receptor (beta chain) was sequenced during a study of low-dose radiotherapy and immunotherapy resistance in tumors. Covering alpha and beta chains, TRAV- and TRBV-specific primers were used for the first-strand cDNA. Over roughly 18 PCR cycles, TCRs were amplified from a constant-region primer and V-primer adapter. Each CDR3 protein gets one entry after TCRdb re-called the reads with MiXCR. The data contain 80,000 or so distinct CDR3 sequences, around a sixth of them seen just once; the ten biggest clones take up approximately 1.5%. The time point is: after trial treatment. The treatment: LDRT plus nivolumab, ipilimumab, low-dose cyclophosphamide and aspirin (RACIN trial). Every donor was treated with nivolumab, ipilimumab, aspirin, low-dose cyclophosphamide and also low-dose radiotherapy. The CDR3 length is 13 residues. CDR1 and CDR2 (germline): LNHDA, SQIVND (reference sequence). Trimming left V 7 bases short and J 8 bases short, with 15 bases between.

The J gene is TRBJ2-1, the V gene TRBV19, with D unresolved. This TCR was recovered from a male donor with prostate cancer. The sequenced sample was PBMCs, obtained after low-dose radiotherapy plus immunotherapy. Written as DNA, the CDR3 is TGTGCCAGTATTGATTCAGGTGGCCATGAGCAGTTCTTC. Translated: CASIDSGGHEQFF.